This TCR beta chain emerged from a study of stem cell transplantation in POMP-related autoinflammatory disease. General study points: A trend toward lower repertoire diversity and greater clonality appeared in every analyzed T-cell subset of PRAID patients. Patients with PRAID showed a restricted number of unique TRB V-J gene pairings.

Comment on this clone: What it recognizes is unknown.

The germline gives CDR1 WSHSY, CDR2 SAAADI. V was clipped by 7 bases and J by 6 bases; unmatched bases: 10. The CDR3 sequence is 14 residues long. Sequenced by immunoSEQ multiplex PCR; TCRdb stores in-frame clones only, minus some. The data contain around 10,000 clones, more than 85% of them singletons. The origin of this receptor is a human donor with POMP-related autoinflammation and immune dysregulation (PRAID). The rearrangement uses TRBV10-2 and TRBJ2-7, with 9 nucleotides matching TRBD2. The sequences come from CD8+ T cells from PBMCs, collected before stem cell transplantation. CDR3 DNA sequence: TGCGCCAGCAAAGCCACGGGACTAGCTAGCGAGCAGTACTTC. Its translation is CASKATGLASEQYF.